This T cell receptor (beta chain) is drawn from a study of blood T cells in healthy people across ages. General study results and limits: Naive and antigen-experienced cells were not separated, limiting conclusive comparison. A greater number of naive CD4+ cells and higher diversity distinguished long-lived donors from aged donors.

Of note for this clonotype: Its antigen is still unknown.

Every sample had a minimum of 6.5 million PBMCs isolated. Trimming cost V 6 bases and J 6 bases, with 21 bases left between them. CDR3 length: 16 residues. Germline V CDR1 and CDR2: MDHEN, SYDVKM. A J-beta primer mix and a sample-barcoded 5' primer were used in a second PCR of about 6 to 12 cycles. TCRdb independently ran MiXCR on the 5' RACE reads; one entry per CDR3 protein. The sample includes hundreds of thousands of distinct CDR3 sequences, about 54% of them seen just once. The chain is built from TRBV28 and TRBJ1-5; D not certain. Sample: blood. The TCR was taken from a man aged 55 to 70 in good health. The CDR3 here is CASSRNDGPLGQPQHF. CDR3 DNA sequence: TGTGCCAGCAGCCGCAACGACGGACCCCTAGGTCAGCCCCAGCATTTT.